One T cell receptor (beta chain) is described in this entry. Unique molecular identifiers were incorporated into the prepared TCRbeta library. Each CDR3 protein is one row after TCRdb ran MiXCR on the PCR reads. The table lists 130,000 to 150,000 distinct CDR3 sequences, 8.5% to 10% of them singletons. These data originate in a study of T-cell reconstitution after alpha-beta-depleted transplantation in children. The origin of this receptor is a female patient aged 2 to 10 who had a stem cell transplant for congenital amegakaryocytic thrombocytopenia, so the T cells may come from the graft donor. Sequencing was performed on PBMCs, mostly from graft donor cells, taken 180 days after TCRalphabeta/CD19-depleted stem cell transplant.

The CDR3 loop reads CASSVSGFGANYGYTF. The CDR3 bases are TGTGCCAGCAGTGTAAGTGGATTTGGAGCTAACTATGGCTACACCTTC. The chain joins TRBV6-4 to TRBJ1-2; D unresolved. Germline V gene data show CDR1 as MRHNA and CDR2 as SNTAGT. The CDR3 runs to 16 residues. Trimming shortened V by 4 bases and J by 0 bases, and 15 bases separated the two germline ends.